These T cell receptor beta chains were read from a single sample in a study of resident and recirculating memory T cells in vitiligo. Produced via immunoSEQ multiplex PCR; TCRdb's table is partial and in-frame only. The table includes roughly 80,000 clones, around 92% detected once. Sequenced material: blood. The receptors originated from a male donor with vitiligo. The CDR3 runs from the conserved cysteine through the conserved F or W. A D gene is named only where the DNA matches it firmly. The size of a clone is reported for some rows only, either as once, few or many, or as a class for expanded clones.

TRBD2,-,TRBV4-1,TRBJ2-7,CASSQGPAGGKAEQYF,TGCGCCAGCAGCCAAGGGCCAGCGGGGGGAAAGGCCGAGCAGTACTTC
TRBD1,-,TRBV7-6,TRBJ1-1,CASSPDRAVTAEAFF,TGTGCCAGCAGCCCAGACAGGGCTGTTACGGCTGAAGCTTTCTTT
-,-,TRBV5-1,TRBJ2-4,CASSLTGDIQYF,TGCGCCAGCAGCCTCACGGGAGACATTCAGTACTTC
TRBD2,-,TRBV18,TRBJ2-3,CASSSGSSGPSTDTQYF,TGTGCCAGCTCCTCAGGATCTAGCGGGCCCAGCACAGATACGCAGTATTTT
-,-,TRBV10-3,TRBJ1-2,CAISEWDTARYGYTF,TGTGCCATCAGTGAGTGGGACACAGCAAGGTATGGCTACACCTTC
TRBD1,-,TRBV10-3,TRBJ2-2,CAISEPPLDRFNTGELFF,TGTGCCATCAGTGAGCCTCCCCTGGACAGGTTCAACACCGGGGAGCTGTTTTTT
-,-,TRBV28,TRBJ1-4,CASRTGSSYEKLFF,TGTGCCAGCAGGACCGGGTCGTCTTATGAAAAACTGTTTTTT
-,-,TRBV4-2,TRBJ1-1,CASSQVSGGAKAFF,TGTGCCAGCAGCCAAGTTAGCGGGGGGGCGAAAGCTTTCTTT
TRBD2,once,TRBV5-8,TRBJ2-1,CASSLAGGSRSYNEQFF,TGTGCCAGCAGCTTGGCCGGCGGGAGTAGATCCTACAATGAGCAGTTCTTC
-,-,TRBV7-9,TRBJ2-2,CASSSAPKRNTGELFF,TGTGCCAGCAGCTCAGCCCCTAAAAGAAACACCGGGGAGCTGTTTTTT
TRBD1,-,TRBV29-1,TRBJ2-1,CSTGTGYYNEQFF,TGCAGCACTGGGACAGGGTATTACAATGAGCAGTTCTTC
-,-,TRBV5-1,TRBJ1-3,CASSLMSGHGSGNTIYF,TGCGCCAGCAGCTTGATGTCAGGGCACGGCTCTGGAAACACCATATATTTT
-,once,TRBV4-2,TRBJ2-7,CASSQEAGVVYEQYF,TGTGCCAGCAGCCAAGAGGCAGGGGTGGTCTACGAGCAGTACTTC
TRBD2,-,TRBV5-4,TRBJ2-1,CASSPGGSGGGGEQFF,TGTGCCAGCAGCCCCGGGGGTAGCGGGGGGGGAGGGGAGCAGTTCTTC
-,-,TRBV28,TRBJ2-7,CASSGTQGRYYEQYF,TGTGCCAGCAGCGGTACCCAGGGGCGGTACTACGAGCAGTACTTC
TRBD1,-,TRBV7-2,TRBJ1-5,CASSLGRGRHQPQHF,TGTGCCAGCAGCTTGGGCAGGGGGCGGCATCAGCCCCAGCATTTT
-,few,TRBV28,TRBJ2-1,CASSFLNEQFF,TGTGCCAGCAGTTTCCTAAATGAGCAGTTCTTC
TRBD1,-,TRBV2,TRBJ1-4,CASSWTGGEEKLFF,TGTGCCAGCAGTTGGACAGGAGGGGAGGAAAAACTGTTTTTT
-,-,TRBV2,TRBJ2-2,CASRPQGQNTGELFF,TGTGCCAGCAGACCACAGGGTCAGAACACCGGGGAGCTGTTTTTT
-,-,TRBV30,TRBJ1-4,CAWSPSYVKLFF,TGTGCCTGGAGTCCTTCCTATGTTAAACTGTTTTTT
-,-,TRBV7-9,TRBJ2-3,CASSHREDTQYF,TGTGCCAGCAGCCACAGGGAGGATACGCAGTATTTT
TRBD2,once,TRBV7-9,TRBJ2-5,CASTRGGASETQYF,TGTGCCAGCACCCGGGGGGGAGCCTCAGAGACCCAGTACTTC
-,few,TRBV11-1,TRBJ1-2,CASSDDRSYGYTF,TGTGCCAGCAGCGACGACAGGAGCTATGGCTACACCTTC
-,-,TRBV19,TRBJ2-3,CASREVDITTDTQYF,TGTGCCAGTAGGGAAGTGGACATTACGACAGATACGCAGTATTTT
-,-,TRBV9,TRBJ2-5,CASSDTLYQETQYF,TGTGCCAGCAGCGATACTTTGTACCAAGAGACCCAGTACTTC
TRBD1,-,TRBV5-1,TRBJ2-5,CASSGGTGVQETQYF,TGCGCCAGCAGCGGCGGGACAGGGGTTCAAGAGACCCAGTACTTC
-,-,TRBV7-2,TRBJ1-1,CASSLGPGGFGGTEAFF,TGTGCCAGCAGCTTAGGGCCGGGGGGGTTTGGCGGCACTGAAGCTTTCTTT
TRBD1,-,TRBV19,TRBJ2-7,CASSIVTGDPYEQYF,TGTGCCAGTAGTATAGTGACAGGGGATCCCTACGAGCAGTACTTC
TRBD1,few,TRBV5-4,TRBJ2-7,CASSVGQGAYEQYF,TGTGCCAGCAGCGTCGGACAGGGGGCCTACGAGCAGTACTTC
-,-,TRBV5-1,TRBJ1-1,CASRLDPNTEAFF,TGCGCCAGTAGGCTAGACCCGAACACTGAAGCTTTCTTT
-,once,TRBV19,TRBJ1-2,CASRLGAGGFSYGYTF,TGTGCCAGTAGGCTCGGGGCTGGGGGCTTTTCCTATGGCTACACCTTC
-,-,TRBV6-5,TRBJ1-2,CASSYTAGRSGYTF,TGTGCCAGCAGTTACACCGCAGGGCGGAGTGGCTACACCTTC
TRBD2,-,TRBV4-2,TRBJ2-1,CASSQDGGGGRAGNEQFF,TGTGCCAGCAGCCAAGATGGAGGAGGCGGGAGGGCCGGCAATGAGCAGTTCTTC
-,-,TRBV27,TRBJ2-7,CASSLRREVEGLDCTPSSYEQYF,TGTGCCAGCAGTTTAAGAAGGGAGGTGGAGGGTTTGGATTGTACCCCGAGCTCCTACGAGCAGTACTTC
TRBD1,few,TRBV28,TRBJ1-1,CASSLGGAGGVSTEAFF,TGTGCCAGCAGTTTAGGGGGGGCAGGGGGCGTCAGCACTGAAGCTTTCTTT
TRBD2,-,TRBV5-8,TRBJ2-7,CASSSWTSGSEQYF,TGTGCCAGCAGCTCATGGACTAGCGGGAGTGAGCAGTACTTC
TRBD2,-,TRBV11-2,TRBJ2-1,CASSLGLAAYNEQFF,TGTGCCAGCAGCTTGGGACTAGCGGCCTACAATGAGCAGTTCTTC
-,-,TRBV18,TRBJ2-1,CASSPGLTNNEQFF,TGTGCCAGCTCACCGGGACTGACCAACAATGAGCAGTTCTTC
-,-,TRBV28,TRBJ2-7,CASSLEREAYEQYF,-
TRBD2,-,TRBV2,TRBJ2-7,CASSGLAGGTYEQYF,TGTGCCAGCAGTGGACTAGCGGGAGGAACCTACGAGCAGTACTTC
TRBD1,-,TRBV29-1,TRBJ2-7,CSVEGTGLHEQYF,TGCAGCGTTGAGGGGACAGGGTTGCACGAGCAGTACTTC
-,-,TRBV7-3,TRBJ2-2,CASSPRSSPNTGELFF,TGTGCCAGCAGCCCCCGGTCGTCACCGAACACCGGGGAGCTGTTTTTT
TRBD1,-,TRBV10-3,TRBJ1-1,CAISGQEAGGNEAFF,TGTGCCATCAGTGGCCAGGAGGCAGGGGGAAATGAAGCTTTCTTT
-,once,TRBV21-1,TRBJ1-4,CASSPGGTEEKLFF,TGTGCCAGCAGCCCGGGGGGAACGGAGGAAAAACTGTTTTTT
TRBD2,-,TRBV7-9,TRBJ2-2,CASSPWETSGYANTGELFF,TGTGCCAGCAGCCCCTGGGAGACTAGCGGGTACGCGAACACCGGGGAGCTGTTTTTT
TRBD1,-,TRBV5-7,TRBJ2-7,CASSLGDRGPVSYEQYF,TGTGCCAGCAGCTTGGGGGACAGGGGGCCAGTAAGCTACGAGCAGTACTTC
TRBD1,-,TRBV2,TRBJ2-3,CASSAWTGSTDTQYF,TGTGCCAGCAGTGCCTGGACAGGGAGCACAGATACGCAGTATTTT
-,-,TRBV28,TRBJ2-1,CASQWGAGDEQFF,TGTGCCTCCCAGTGGGGAGCTGGGGATGAGCAGTTCTTC
-,-,TRBV27,TRBJ2-3,CASSLWQGSDTQYF,TGTGCCAGCAGTTTATGGCAGGGCTCAGATACGCAGTATTTT
TRBD1,-,TRBV7-9,TRBJ1-1,CASSLGQGTNTEAFF,TGTGCCAGCAGCTTAGGACAGGGGACGAACACTGAAGCTTTCTTT